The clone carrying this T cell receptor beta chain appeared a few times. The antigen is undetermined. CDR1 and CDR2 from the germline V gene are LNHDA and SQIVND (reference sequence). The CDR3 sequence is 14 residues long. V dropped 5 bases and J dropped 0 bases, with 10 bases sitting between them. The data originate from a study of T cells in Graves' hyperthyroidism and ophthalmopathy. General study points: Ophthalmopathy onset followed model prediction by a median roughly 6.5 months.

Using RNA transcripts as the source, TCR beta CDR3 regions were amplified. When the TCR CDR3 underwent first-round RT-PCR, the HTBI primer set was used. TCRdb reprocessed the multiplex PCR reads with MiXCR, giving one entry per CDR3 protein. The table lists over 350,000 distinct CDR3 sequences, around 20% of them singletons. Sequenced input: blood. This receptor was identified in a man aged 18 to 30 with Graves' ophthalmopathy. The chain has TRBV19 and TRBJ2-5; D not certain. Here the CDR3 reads CASSEDGHQETQYF. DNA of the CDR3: TGTGCCAGTAGTGAAGACGGGCACCAAGAGACCCAGTACTTC. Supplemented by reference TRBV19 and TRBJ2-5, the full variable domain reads DGGITQSPKYLFRKEGQNVTLSCEQNLNHDAMYWYRQDPGQGLRLIYYSQIVNDFQKGDIAEGYSVSREKKESFPLTVTSAQKNPTAFYLCASSEDGHQETQYFGPGTRLLVL.